The present T cell receptor beta chain was sequenced within a study of cytomegalovirus exposure and HLA in healthy donors. Study-level information: Tens of millions of unique TCRs, all from HLA-typed donors, were included in an early release of the data. Findings and caveats of the study: Among CMV-associated TCR beta chains, most appeared HLA-restricted in a later analysis. With high specificity and sensitivity, the classifier reportedly diagnosed cytomegalovirus status. The likely origin of a cluster of highly shared sequence variants was a sequencing artifact.

This clone came up once. The antigen is not known. Amplification used 60 Vbeta primers and 13 Jbeta primers. TCRdb's copy holds only in-frame clones and misses some; the assay was immunoSEQ multiplex PCR. The sample contains tens of thousands of clones, just under 80% of which appear only once. What was sequenced was PBMCs. The source is a man aged 35-49 years in good health and CMV-seronegative.

CDR3 bases: TGTGCCAGTAGTATCCCAGGGGTTAACTATGGCTACACCTTC. Translated: CASSIPGVNYGYTF. The V and J genes are TRBV19 and TRBJ1-2, with a weak D call TRBD1 (6 bases). Trimming removed 3 bases at V and 1 base at J, with 9 bases between. In germline, CDR1 is LNHDA, CDR2 SQIVND (reference sequence). The CDR3 has 14 residues.